A single sample gave rise to the 9 T cell receptor beta chains below, sequenced in a study of memory CD4+ T cells and cytomegalovirus serostatus. The protocol was immunoSEQ multiplex PCR, while the TCRdb copy is restricted to in-frame clones and leaves out a portion. Found here are about 54,000 clones, 60% to 75% of them singletons; the top ten hold about 2.7%. Single viable CD3+CD4+CD8-CD45RO+ cells were sorted as the memory CD4+ T cells. The source material was memory CD4+ T cells from blood. These receptors were collected from an adult in good health and CMV-seropositive.

A single count supports this clone. V is TRBV7-9 and J is TRBJ1-1; D is perhaps TRBD1 (6 bases). V gave up 5 bases and J gave up 2 bases, with 12 bases separating them. Germline-derived CDR1 and CDR2 are SEHNR and FQNEAQ (reference sequence). CDR3 size: 14 residues. The chain's CDR3 is CASSEGGLNTEAFF. The CDR3, as DNA: TGTGCCAGCAGCGAGGGGGGGCTAAACACTGAAGCTTTCTTT.

The chain recombines TRBV27 with TRBJ2-2, with a tentative D call TRBD2 (6 bases). In germline, CDR1 is MNHEY, CDR2 SMNVEV (reference sequence). The V gene lost 0 bases and the J gene lost 6 bases, with 8 bases spanning the gap. CDR3 length equals 14 residues. CDR3 in amino acids: CASSLSRLAGELFF. In DNA form, the CDR3 reads TGTGCCAGCAGTTTATCGAGACTAGCCGGGGAGCTGTTTTTT.

The chain has TRBV19 and TRBJ1-1; D possibly corresponds to TRBD1 (5 bases). The CDR3 runs 13 residues. The germline V gene has CDR1 LNHDA and CDR2 SQIVND (reference sequence). With 7 bases removed from V and 0 bases from J, the gap between germline ends came to 9 bases. CDR3 residues: CASTTTVNTEAFF. The CDR3 nucleotides read TGTGCCAGTACTACGACAGTGAACACTGAAGCTTTCTTT.

The gene calls are TRBV4-2 and TRBJ1-4; tentative D call: TRBD1 (5 bases). Germline CDR1 LGHNA, CDR2 YNFKEQ. The V end was cut by 0 bases, the J end by 5 bases, with 13 bases between. CDR3 size: 16 residues. The CDR3 DNA reads TGTGCCAGCAGCCAAGACCCGTGGGGGAACAATGAAAAACTGTTTTTT. As protein: CASSQDPWGNNEKLFF.

This clone was detected a few times. This CDR3 reads CASSGTSGSGETQYF. CDR3 bases: TGTGCCAGTTCCGGGACTAGCGGGAGTGGAGAGACCCAGTACTTC. The chain is built from TRBV7-7 and TRBJ2-5, with 14 bases lining up with TRBD2. The ends lost 9 bases at V and 4 bases at J; junction bases unmatched: 7. This CDR3 contains 15 residues. CDR1 is SSHAT and CDR2 is FNYEAQ in the germline V gene (reference sequence).

The chain carries TRBV5-4 and TRBJ1-3; 7 bases match TRBD1. Germline V gene data show CDR1 as SGHNT and CDR2 as YYREEE (reference sequence). The junction had 8 bases not matched to a gene; V was cut back by 5 bases and J by 0 bases. The CDR3 spans 16 residues. The CDR3 DNA sequence: TGTGCCAGCAGTTTGAACAGGGGTAGCTCTGGAAACACCATATATTTT. Residues: CASSLNRGSSGNTIYF.

This clone was counted between two and nine times. V and J are TRBV6-1 and TRBJ2-5; 8 nucleotides align to TRBD1. The CDR3 has 14 residues. With 4 bases clipped from V and 5 bases from J, the junction kept 6 bases outside the gene matches. In germline, CDR1 is MNHNS, CDR2 SASEGT. DNA for the CDR3: TGTGCCAGCAGTGCCAGGGGGCTCGGGGAGACCCAGTACTTC. The encoded protein is CASSARGLGETQYF.

The rearrangement joins TRBV19 to TRBJ1-4, with TRBD1 matching over 7 bases. The CDR3 has 14 residues. Trimming at V came to 7 bases and at J to 5 bases, leaving 7 bases not matched to a gene. In germline, CDR1 is LNHDA, CDR2 SQIVND (reference sequence). The CDR3 loop reads CASINPGQNEKLFF. CDR3 sequence (DNA): TGTGCCAGTATAAATCCGGGACAGAATGAAAAACTGTTTTTT.

The CDR3 nucleotides read TGTGCCAGCAGCTTAGTCACTAGCGGGGGGACCGGGGAGCTGTTTTTT. This translates into CASSLVTSGGTGELFF. The chain is built from TRBV7-8 and TRBJ2-2, with 12 bases matching TRBD2. The V gene's germline CDR1 is SGHVS and CDR2 FQNEAQ. The CDR3 is 16 amino acids. Trimming cost V 1 base and J 5 bases; bases outside gene matches: 2. Looking up the rest from reference TRBV7-8 and TRBJ2-2 gives the full variable domain: GAGVSQSPRYKVAKRGQDVALRCDPISGHVSLFWYQQALGQGPEFLTYFQNEAQLDKSGLPSDRFFAERPEGSVSTLKIQRTQQEDSAVYLCASSLVTSGGTGELFFGEGSRLTVL.